Sequencing of this T cell receptor (beta chain) was carried out in a study of T cell responses to AZD1222 COVID-19 vaccine. General study points: Two AZD1222 doses significantly raised spike-specific TCR breadth and depth over controls. Baseline serostatus was positive in only a handful of AZD1222 recipients. Dominant at 160-218 and 743-854, vaccine-associated CD4 TCRs also spanned spike. The study reported that nearly half of spike-specific TCRs target unmutated variant regions.

The germline V gene encodes CDR1 SEHNR and CDR2 FQNEAQ (reference sequence). The CDR3 extends over 15 amino acids. V was pared by 1 base and J by 8 bases, with 7 bases of the junction left unmatched. Here immunoSEQ multiplex PCR was the method, and the copy in TCRdb shows in-frame clones only, minus some. The sample shows under 140,000 clones, around 92% of them seen only once. This clone was picked up a small number of times. The antigen is undetermined. The sample here was peripheral blood, taken on day 0 of AZD1222 vaccination. The source of this sequence is an adult in good health. The chain combines TRBV7-9 with TRBJ2-1, with 8 bases fitting TRBD1. The CDR3 DNA reads as TGTGCCAGCAGCTTAGATGGCAGGGGGCGAGATGAGCAGTTCTTC. Protein sequence: CASSLDGRGRDEQFF.